Listed below are T cell receptor beta chains from one sample, sequenced in a study of blood T cell repertoires in COVID-19. Clones were read by immunoSEQ multiplex PCR, and TCRdb kept only the in-frame ones, dropping some. Here the sample spans tens of thousands of clones, roughly nine tenths being singletons. The sequencing input was peripheral blood. These receptor sequences come from a man in his sixties with acute or convalescent COVID-19. The CDR3 runs from the conserved cysteine through the conserved F or W. Each record gives: CDR3 DNA, CDR3 protein, D gene, clone size, J gene, V gene. D genes are given only for firm matches. Clone size appears in some rows only: once, few, many, or a class for an expanded clone.

DNA: TGCGCCATCCAAACGGACAGGGGTACCGGGGAGCTGTTTTTT
CDR3: CAIQTDRGTGELFF
D: TRBD1
size: NA
J: TRBJ2-2
V: TRBV5-1

DNA: TGTGCCAGCAGCAAAGGTGGGGACAGGGAGAACGAGCAGTACTTC
CDR3: CASSKGGDRENEQYF
D: NA
size: NA
J: TRBJ2-7
V: TRBV21-1

DNA: TGCAGCGCCTGGGGACTAGCGGGAGAAGCAGATACGCAGTATTTT
CDR3: CSAWGLAGEADTQYF
D: TRBD2
size: NA
J: TRBJ2-3
V: TRBV29-1

DNA: TGTGCCAGCAGTTTAAGGGTCGGGGACAGGGTCTATGGCTACACCTTC
CDR3: CASSLRVGDRVYGYTF
D: TRBD1
size: NA
J: TRBJ1-2
V: TRBV28

DNA: TGTGCCAGCAGCTTAATGCTAGCGGTAACTGAGCAGTTCTTC
CDR3: CASSLMLAVTEQFF
D: TRBD2
size: NA
J: TRBJ2-1
V: TRBV7-3

DNA: TGTGCCAGCAGCCCCTCCCTAGCGTTAGAATTTTACGAGCAGTACTTC
CDR3: CASSPSLALEFYEQYF
D: NA
size: few
J: TRBJ2-7
V: TRBV4-2

DNA: TGTGCCACACGACAGGGGGCGGGCGGGAGCAGCACAGATACGCAGTATTTT
CDR3: CATRQGAGGSSTDTQYF
D: TRBD1
size: NA
J: TRBJ2-3
V: TRBV15

DNA: TGTGCCAGCAGCTTAGGACAGGGGTGGAACTATGGCTACACCTTC
CDR3: CASSLGQGWNYGYTF
D: TRBD1
size: NA
J: TRBJ1-2
V: TRBV11-2

DNA: TGTGCCAGCAGCCAAGGCAACAGGGGCGGTGAGGGCTACACCTTC
CDR3: CASSQGNRGGEGYTF
D: TRBD1
size: once
J: TRBJ1-2
V: TRBV4-2

DNA: TGTGCCAGCAGCGGCGGTGGGGGGGTCACTGAAGCTTTCTTT
CDR3: CASSGGGGVTEAFF
D: NA
size: NA
J: TRBJ1-1
V: TRBV28

DNA: TGCGCCAGCAGTGGTCTAGTTGGGTCTGAAGCTTTCTTT
CDR3: CASSGLVGSEAFF
D: NA
size: NA
J: TRBJ1-1
V: TRBV10-2

DNA: TGTGCCAGCAGCTTAGCCCCCGGTACCTACGAGCAGTACTTC
CDR3: CASSLAPGTYEQYF
D: NA
size: NA
J: TRBJ2-7
V: TRBV11-2

DNA: TGCGCCAGCAGCTGGAGTAGCCAGGGGAACACTGAAGCTTTCTTT
CDR3: CASSWSSQGNTEAFF
D: NA
size: NA
J: TRBJ1-1
V: TRBV5-1

DNA: TGTGCCAGCAGCTTTTTCCGGGGTGAGCTGTTTTTT
CDR3: CASSFFRGELFF
D: NA
size: NA
J: TRBJ2-2
V: TRBV7-2

DNA: TGTGCCAGCAGCCCGGGGGGAAGCTATGGCTACACCTTC
CDR3: CASSPGGSYGYTF
D: NA
size: NA
J: TRBJ1-2
V: TRBV7-3

DNA: TGTGCCAGTAGTATTCCGGGGTTGTTTAATCAGCCCCAGCATTTT
CDR3: CASSIPGLFNQPQHF
D: NA
size: NA
J: TRBJ1-5
V: TRBV19

DNA: TGTGCCAGCAGCCAAGACAGCTCCTACACTGAAGCTTTCTTT
CDR3: CASSQDSSYTEAFF
D: NA
size: NA
J: TRBJ1-1
V: TRBV27

DNA: TGCAGTGCTATTGACAGGGCAGGGCAGCCCCAGCATTTT
CDR3: CSAIDRAGQPQHF
D: TRBD1
size: NA
J: TRBJ1-5
V: TRBV20-1

DNA: TGCAGCGTTGACAGCAGGGAAGGGTACAATGAGCAGTTCTTC
CDR3: CSVDSREGYNEQFF
D: NA
size: NA
J: TRBJ2-1
V: TRBV29-1

DNA: TGTGCCAGCAGCCGAAGCTCGGGACTAGCAGGCGAGCAGTACTTC
CDR3: CASSRSSGLAGEQYF
D: TRBD2
size: NA
J: TRBJ2-7
V: TRBV4-2

DNA: TGTGCCAGCAGCTTAGGGAGAGGGTCAGGCTATGGCTACACCTTC
CDR3: CASSLGRGSGYGYTF
D: NA
size: NA
J: TRBJ1-2
V: TRBV13

DNA: TGTGCCAGCACCCCGGTGGGAGGAGAGACCCAGTACTTC
CDR3: CASTPVGGETQYF
D: NA
size: NA
J: TRBJ2-5
V: TRBV12-3/TRBV12-4

DNA: TGTGCCTATGGTCTAGGACAGGGAGTCTCCTACGAGCAGTACTTC
CDR3: CAYGLGQGVSYEQYF
D: TRBD1
size: few
J: TRBJ2-7
V: TRBV5-4

DNA: TGTGCCAGCAGCCCACGGACTAGCGGGTTATACGAGCAGTACTTC
CDR3: CASSPRTSGLYEQYF
D: TRBD2
size: NA
J: TRBJ2-7
V: TRBV7-6

DNA: TGTGCCAGCAGTTACCTAAAGACGGGACAGAGCCCTAATGAGCAGTTCTTC
CDR3: CASSYLKTGQSPNEQFF
D: TRBD1
size: NA
J: TRBJ2-1
V: TRBV27

DNA: TGCGCCAGCAGCCAAGACCTAGCGGGAGGTTACAATGAGCAGTTCTTC
CDR3: CASSQDLAGGYNEQFF
D: TRBD2
size: NA
J: TRBJ2-1
V: TRBV4-3

DNA: TGCGCCAGCAGCCCTAGCGGGAGGGCCCCAGATACGCAGTATTTT
CDR3: CASSPSGRAPDTQYF
D: TRBD2
size: NA
J: TRBJ2-3
V: TRBV5-1

DNA: TGTGCCAGCAGCCCAGACAGGGACACTGAAGCTTTCTTT
CDR3: CASSPDRDTEAFF
D: TRBD1
size: NA
J: TRBJ1-1
V: TRBV11-3